The next 8 T cell receptor beta chains were all read from a single sample in a study of cytomegalovirus exposure and HLA in healthy donors. The PCR contained 60 Vbeta and 13 Jbeta primers. Generated by immunoSEQ multiplex PCR, the TCRdb table keeps only in-frame clones and is missing some. Among roughly 130,000 clones listed, about three quarters were seen once. The sequenced sample consisted of PBMCs. These receptors were obtained from a male donor in good health and CMV-seropositive.

The chain employs TRBV4-2 and TRBJ2-1, with 9 bases that match TRBD2. V shed 1 base and J 2 bases; nucleotides not matched to a gene: 3. The germline V gene encodes CDR1 LGHNA and CDR2 YNFKEQ. This CDR3 is built from 16 residues. The CDR3 reads CASSQGLAETYNEQFF. The DNA for the CDR3 is TGTGCCAGCAGCCAAGGACTAGCGGAAACCTACAATGAGCAGTTCTTC.

The V gene is TRBV9, the J gene TRBJ2-7; the match to TRBD2 covers 10 bases. CDR1 SGDLS and CDR2 YYNGEE come from the germline V gene. V lost 4 bases and J lost 3; bases outside the gene matches: 10. The CDR3 loop spans 16 amino acids. Here the CDR3 reads CASSRSGGANNYEQYF. The CDR3 bases are TGTGCCAGCAGCCGGAGCGGGGGGGCCAACAACTACGAGCAGTACTTC.

This chain uses TRBV27 with TRBJ1-5; the match to TRBD1 covers 8 bases. The trim removed 5 bases at V and 2 bases at J, leaving 5 bases unmatched. Germline assignment: CDR1 MNHEY and CDR2 SMNVEV (reference sequence). The CDR3 contains 15 residues. In DNA form, the CDR3 reads TGTGCCAGCAGTACAGGGGGGTATGGCAATCAGCCCCAGCATTTT. Protein product: CASSTGGYGNQPQHF.

A single count supports this clone. The chain employs TRBV2 and TRBJ2-7, with D perhaps TRBD1 (7 bases). The V gene lost 10 bases and the J gene lost 5 bases, with 27 bases spanning the gap. CDR3 length: 16 amino acids. The germline gives CDR1 SNHLY, CDR2 FYNNEI. The CDR3 reads CATTGPVLREEHEQYF. The CDR3 DNA reads TGTGCCACGACAGGGCCCGTTTTAAGGGAGGAACACGAGCAGTACTTC.

The genes are TRBV19 and TRBJ2-5, with 8 bases matching TRBD1. This CDR3 has 16 residues. The ends lost 1 base at V and 2 bases at J; junction bases unmatched: 6. Germline assignment: CDR1 LNHDA and CDR2 SQIVND (reference sequence). The CDR3 DNA reads as TGTGCCAGTAGTATAGCATTCGGACAGGGACAAGAGACCCAGTACTTC. Its protein product is CASSIAFGQGQETQYF.

CDR3 nucleotide sequence: TGTGCCAGCAGCTTCCAGGGAGGGGGCTACACCTTC. Its protein product is CASSFQGGGYTF. V gene TRBV7-9 combines with J gene TRBJ1-2, with D possibly TRBD1 on 5 matching bases. Germline V CDR1 and CDR2: SEHNR, FQNEAQ (reference sequence). Deletions cut 3 bases from V and 8 bases from J, with 10 bases between. The CDR3 spans 12 residues.

Details on this clone: Mismatch with germline at one junction end may stem from a read error. This same CDR3 is encoded by further DNA sequences in the sample. The chain joins TRBV7-8 to TRBJ2-2; 7 nucleotides line up with TRBD2. The CDR3 sequence is 12 residues long. The germline V gene encodes CDR1 SGHVS and CDR2 FQNEAQ. The CDR3 spells CAAGVSSGELFF. CDR3 sequence (DNA): TGTGCCGCGGGGGTTTCCAGCGGGGAGTTGTTTTTT.

Remarks on this clone: The junction does not match germline at one end; this may be a read error. The chain combines TRBV7-9 with TRBJ1-1; D gene uncertain. Germline-derived CDR1 and CDR2 are SEHNR and FQNEAQ (reference sequence). The CDR3 length is 13 residues. The CDR3 is CASTLPGNTEAFF. The CDR3, as DNA: TGTGCCAGCACCTTACCAGGGAACACTGAAGCTTTCTTT. Full variable domain (remainder filled in from reference TRBV7-9 and TRBJ1-1): DTGVSQNPRHKITKRGQNVTFRCDPISEHNRLYWYRQTLGQGPEFLTYFQNEAQLEKSRLLSDRFSAERPKGSFSTLEIQRTEQGDSAMYLCASTLPGNTEAFFGQGTRLTVV.